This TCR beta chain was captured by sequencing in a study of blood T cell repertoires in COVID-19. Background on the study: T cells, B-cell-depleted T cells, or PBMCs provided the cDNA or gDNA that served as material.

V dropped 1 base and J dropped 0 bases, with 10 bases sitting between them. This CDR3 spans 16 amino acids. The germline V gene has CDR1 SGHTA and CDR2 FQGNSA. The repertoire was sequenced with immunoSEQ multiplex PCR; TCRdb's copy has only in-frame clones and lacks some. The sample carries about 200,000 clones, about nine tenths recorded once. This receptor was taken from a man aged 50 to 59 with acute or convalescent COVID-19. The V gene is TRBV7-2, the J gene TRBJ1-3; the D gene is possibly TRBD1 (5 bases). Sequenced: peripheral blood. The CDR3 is CASSLDRSYSGNTIYF. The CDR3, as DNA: TGTGCCAGCAGCTTAGACAGGTCCTACTCTGGAAACACCATATATTTT.